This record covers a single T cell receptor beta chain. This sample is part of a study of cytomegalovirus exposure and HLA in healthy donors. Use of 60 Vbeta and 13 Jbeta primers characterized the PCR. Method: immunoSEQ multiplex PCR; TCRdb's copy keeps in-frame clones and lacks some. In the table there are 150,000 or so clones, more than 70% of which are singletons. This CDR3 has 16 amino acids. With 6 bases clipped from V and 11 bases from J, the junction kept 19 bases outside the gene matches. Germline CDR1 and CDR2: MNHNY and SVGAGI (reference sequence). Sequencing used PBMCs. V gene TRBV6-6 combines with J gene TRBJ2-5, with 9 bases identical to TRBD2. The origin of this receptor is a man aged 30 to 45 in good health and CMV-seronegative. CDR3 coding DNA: TGTGCCAGCAGCCAAGTGGCGGGAGGGCCCGTGGGGGAGCAGTACTTC. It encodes CASSQVAGGPVGEQYF.